The 9 T cell receptor beta chains given below trace back to one sample, sequenced in a study of tissue T cells after allogeneic stem cell transplantation. The repertoire was sequenced with immunoSEQ multiplex PCR; TCRdb's copy has only in-frame clones and lacks some. This sample has about 22,000 clones, with approximately 72% found just once. Sequenced material: spleen. The receptors were gathered from a female BALB/c mouse in good health. MHC haplotype: H2-d.

A remark on this clone: Genes and germline come from the mouse. Coverage ceases 1 residue before the CDR3 finishes, and the germline J gene fills in the end. The V and J genes are TRBV4 and TRBJ2-4, with 7 positions matching TRBD1. The CDR3 is 14 residues long. CDR1 and CDR2 from the germline V gene are LGHDT and YNNKQL (reference sequence). The junction had 4 bases not matched to a gene; V was cut back by 5 bases and J by 2 bases. CDR3 sequence reads: CASSPTGIQNTLYF. CDR3 DNA (partial): TGTGCCAGCAGCCCGACAGGGATTCAAAACACCTTGTAC.

In this sample, this clone turned up a few times. All gene names here are mouse names. The read terminates 1 residue before the CDR3 end, so the remaining end is supplied by the germline J gene. V gene TRBV5 combines with J gene TRBJ2-7; TRBD2 aligns across 10 bases. The CDR3 totals 14 residues. The germline CDR1 and CDR2 sequences are LGHNA and YNLKQL (reference sequence). V lost 2 bases, J lost 5 bases, and 3 bases stayed unmatched. CDR3 DNA, as far as it was read: TGTGCCAGCAGCCAACTGGGGGGGCGCGATGAACAGTAC. Encoded protein: CASSQLGGRDEQY. The whole CDR3 protein is CASSQLGGRDEQYF.

Comment on this clone: Gene and germline names: mouse. The CDR3 end is not reached by the read, which stops 1 residue before it; the germline J gene fills it in. This chain joins TRBV19 and TRBJ2-4; TRBD2 matches 12 bases. The length of the CDR3 is 17 residues. Germline V lookup: CDR1 FNHDT, CDR2 SITEND (reference sequence). V trimming: 2 bases; J trimming: 3 bases; junction bases outside the gene matches: 7. Here the CDR3 reads CASSMGGLGGGQNTLYF. The CDR3 bases that were read are TGTGCCAGCAGTATGGGGGGACTGGGGGGAGGACAAAACACCTTGTAC.

Comments on this clone: Gene names and germline refer to mouse. The read terminates 1 residue ahead of where the CDR3 ends, so the germline J gene completes it. The chain recombines TRBV13-1 with TRBJ2-5; D ambiguous. The germline gives CDR1 NSHNY, CDR2 SYGAGN. The CDR3 has 11 amino acids. Deletions cut 2 bases from V and 6 bases from J, with 4 bases between. The CDR3 spells CASSESDTQYF. Partial CDR3 DNA: TGTGCCAGCAGTGAGAGTGACACCCAGTAC.

Regarding this clone: Gene names refer to mouse genes. The DNA ends 1 residue before the CDR3 does, and the rest of the CDR3 is filled in from the germline J gene. The same CDR3 arises from other DNA sequences in this sample as well. This chain uses TRBV13-2 with TRBJ2-7; 8 bases fit TRBD1. The germline V gene encodes CDR1 NNHNN and CDR2 SYGAGS (reference sequence). The junction had 2 bases not matched to a gene; V was cut back by 3 bases and J by 0 bases. The CDR3 sequence is 14 residues long. The CDR3 sequence: CASGGTGGSYEQYF. The CDR3 bases that were read are TGTGCCAGCGGTGGTACAGGGGGCTCCTATGAACAGTAC.

Turning to this clone: Gene names denote mouse genes. The CDR3 end is not reached by the read, which stops 1 residue before it; the germline J gene fills it in. V is TRBV13-1 and J is TRBJ1-2; no reliable D call. CDR3 size: 13 residues. Germline V gene lookup returns CDR1 NSHNY and CDR2 SYGAGN. Trimming left V 4 bases short and J 0 bases short, with 7 bases between. Here the CDR3 reads CASSSNANSDYTF. The part of the CDR3 DNA that was read is TGTGCCAGCAGTTCCAATGCAAACTCCGACTACACC.

About this clone itself: Gene names are the mouse ones. Sequencing ends 1 residue short of the CDR3 end; the germline J gene provides the rest. The chain carries TRBV5 and TRBJ2-3; maybe TRBD2 (6 bases). Germline CDR1 LGHNA, CDR2 YNLKQL (reference sequence). The ends were cut back, 3 bases at V and 0 bases at J, with 10 bases in the middle. This CDR3 has 15 amino acids. CDR3 in amino acids: CASSHPGVSAETLYF. The CDR3 bases that were read are TGTGCCAGCAGCCATCCTGGGGTTAGTGCAGAAACGCTGTAT.

With respect to this clone: Mouse gene names apply. The read ends 1 residue before the CDR3 terminus; that terminus is restored from the germline J gene. The chain couples TRBV31 to TRBJ2-1; maybe TRBD1 (6 bases). CDR1 and CDR2 from the germline V gene are GKSSPN and SITVG. CDR3 length: 14 amino acids. V was clipped by 0 bases and J by 3 bases, with 9 bases between them. The DNA read from the CDR3 is TGTGCCTGGAGTCTCTACAGGGCCTATGCTGAGCAGTTC. This gives the protein CAWSLYRAYAEQF. The complete CDR3 sequence is CAWSLYRAYAEQFF.

This clone was seen only a few times. The gene names given are mouse names. The read ends 1 residue shy of where the CDR3 ends; the end is completed using the germline J gene. Other DNA sequences from this sample encode an identical CDR3 as well. The chain carries TRBV5 and TRBJ1-4; 10 bases are a match to TRBD1. This CDR3 region has 15 residues. CDR1 and CDR2 (germline): LGHNA, YNLKQL (reference sequence). V gave up 1 base and J gave up 7 bases; unmatched junction bases: 3. The CDR3 DNA, read in part, is TGTGCCAGCAGCCAAGGACAGGGGGCGGGCGAAAGATTATTT. Amino acids: CASSQGQGAGERLF. The full CDR3 protein reads CASSQGQGAGERLFF.